One T cell receptor beta chain is described in this entry. CDR3 length: 14 amino acids. CDR1 is SGHRS, CDR2 YFSETQ, per germline. Between the trimmed V and J ends, which lost 0 bases and 2 bases, there was a span of 8 bases. Authors' methods: By means of reference gene primer amplification, nucleated cell counts were estimated. Produced via immunoSEQ multiplex PCR; TCRdb's table is partial and in-frame only. The V and J calls and clone size are taken from that table; D and trimming were inferred from the DNA. Seen here are under 20,000 clones, around 80% observed once, and the top ten hold 16%. This sample was included in a study of blood T cell repertoires in COVID-19.

V and J are TRBV5-1 and TRBJ1-2; D perhaps matches TRBD1 (6 bases). This receptor was identified in a human donor in a cohort sampled during active COVID-19. Sample: peripheral blood. The CDR3 nucleotides are TGCGCCAGCAGCTTGGGACAGGAAAACTATGGCTACACCTTC. It encodes CASSLGQENYGYTF.